This T cell receptor (beta chain) was captured in a study of blood T cell repertoires in COVID-19. The overall study: Sites in the United States, Italy and Spain provided acute and convalescent COVID-19 samples.

V was cut by 1 base and J by 2 bases, with 10 bases left in between. Germline CDR1 is SEHNR and CDR2 is FQNEAQ (reference sequence). There are 15 residues in the CDR3. Per the original data handling: Reference gene primer amplification in the assay estimated nucleated cell counts. Data came from immunoSEQ multiplex PCR; TCRdb stores just in-frame clones and leaves some out. That table is the source of V, J and clone size, and D and trimming were worked out from the DNA. The table records roughly 20,000 clones, 81% of them present only once. This receptor was taken from a man in his sixties with acute or convalescent COVID-19. The chain links TRBV7-9 to TRBJ2-3; D might be TRBD2 (5 bases). The sequenced material came from peripheral blood. CDR3 in DNA: TGTGCCAGCAGCTTAGGGTCGAGGGCCACAGATACGCAGTATTTT. This encodes CASSLGSRATDTQYF.